This T cell receptor beta chain was observed in a study of T cell responses to AZD1222 COVID-19 vaccine. The J segment lost 5 bases and the V segment lost 3 bases, leaving 8 bases of the junction unmatched. Germline CDR1 and CDR2: SGHVS and FNYEAQ. The CDR3 has 16 amino acids. Produced via immunoSEQ multiplex PCR; TCRdb's table is partial and in-frame only. The sample lists tens of thousands of clones, 88% seen once, with approximately 6.3% in the top ten. Here the sequenced sample was peripheral blood, taken on day 0 of AZD1222 vaccination. The chain employs TRBV7-6 and TRBJ2-2, with 8 bases matching TRBD2. The clonotype originates from an adult in good health. In DNA, the CDR3 is TGTGCCAGCAGCTTCAGCAGCGGGAGTCGTACCGGGGAGCTGTTTTTT. Translation gives CASSFSSGSRTGELFF.